A selection of T cell receptor beta chains follows, all from one sample in a study of blood T cell repertoires in COVID-19. TCRdb's table, derived via immunoSEQ multiplex PCR, lists solely in-frame clones and lacks some. The data contain roughly 100,000 clones, 65% to 90% of them singletons. The sample comprised peripheral blood. These receptor sequences come from a man between 50 and 59 years old with acute or convalescent COVID-19. The CDR3 runs from the conserved cysteine through the conserved F or W. A D gene is named only where the DNA matches it firmly. The size of a clone is reported for some rows only, either as once, few or many, or as a class for expanded clones.

v_call	d_call	j_call	clone_size	cdr3_nt	cdr3_aa
TRBV12-2	.	TRBJ2-1	.	TGTGCAAGTCGCTTAAACAGTATGGGACTAGCGGGGGACACCTCCTACAATGAGCAGTTCTTC	CASRLNSMGLAGDTSYNEQFF
TRBV19	.	TRBJ1-5	.	TGTGCCAGTAGTATAGGGAGGGGAAATCAGCCCCAGCATTTT	CASSIGRGNQPQHF
TRBV7-2	.	TRBJ2-3	.	TGTGCCAGCAGCTTATCTAGCGCCACAGATACGCAGTATTTT	CASSLSSATDTQYF
TRBV12-3/TRBV12-4	.	TRBJ1-6	.	TGTGCCAGCAGTCTCCAGGGGACGTCACCCCTCCACTTT	CASSLQGTSPLHF
TRBV19	.	TRBJ1-1	few	TGTGCCAGTAGTATAGGGGGGGTTAGGGGAATGAACACTGAAGCTTTCTTT	CASSIGGVRGMNTEAFF
TRBV5-1	.	TRBJ2-5	.	TGCGCCAGCAGTCCACAGGGTTTGGAAACCCAGTACTTC	CASSPQGLETQYF
TRBV11-2	TRBD1	TRBJ1-3	.	TGTGCCAGCAGCTTAGACGCACAGGGGATGGGAGGAAACACCATATATTTT	CASSLDAQGMGGNTIYF
TRBV11-3	.	TRBJ1-2	.	TGTGCCAGCAGCACGGGACATAATGGCTACACCTTC	CASSTGHNGYTF
TRBV2	.	TRBJ1-2	few	TGTGCCAGCAGTGAGAGGCAGATCGTTGGGGGCTACACCTTC	CASSERQIVGGYTF
TRBV4-2	.	TRBJ1-2	.	TGTGCCAGCAGCCACCAGAACGGCTACACCTTC	CASSHQNGYTF
TRBV7-2	.	TRBJ2-1	.	TGTGCCAGCAGCTTTTTATCCGTCTCCTACAATGAGCAGTTCTTC	CASSFLSVSYNEQFF
TRBV12-5	TRBD2	TRBJ2-1	.	TGTGCTAGTGGTTTGCCTAAGGGACTAGCGGGAGGGATTTACAATGAGCAGTTCTTC	CASGLPKGLAGGIYNEQFF